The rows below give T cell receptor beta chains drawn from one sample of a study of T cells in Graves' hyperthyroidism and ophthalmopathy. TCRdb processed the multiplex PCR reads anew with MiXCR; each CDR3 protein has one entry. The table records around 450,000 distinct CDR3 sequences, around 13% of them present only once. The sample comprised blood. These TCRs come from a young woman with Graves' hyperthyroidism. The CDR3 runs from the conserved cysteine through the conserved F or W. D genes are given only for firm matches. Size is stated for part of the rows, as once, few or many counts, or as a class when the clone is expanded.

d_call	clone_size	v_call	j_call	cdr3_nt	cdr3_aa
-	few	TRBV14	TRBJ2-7	TGTGCCAGCAGCCAAAGGGGGGTTGCCTACGAGCAGTACTTC	CASSQRGVAYEQYF
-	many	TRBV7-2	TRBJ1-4	TGTGCCAGCAGCTTTCGGGTTCGGGATGAAAAACTGTTTTTT	CASSFRVRDEKLFF
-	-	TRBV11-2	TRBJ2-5	TGTGCCAGCAACTCAGGGGGGGGCCAAGAGACCCAGTACTTC	CASNSGGGQETQYF
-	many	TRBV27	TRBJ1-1	TGTGCCAGCAGTTCTCCCTCAGGGGTTGAAGCTTTCTTT	CASSSPSGVEAFF
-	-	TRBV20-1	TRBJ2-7	TGCAGTGCGGTCAAGAGCTCCTACGAGCAGTACTTC	CSAVKSSYEQYF
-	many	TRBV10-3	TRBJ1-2	TGTGCCATCAGTGAGTTGGGGAACTATGGCTACACCTTC	CAISELGNYGYTF
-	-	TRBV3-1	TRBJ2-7	TGTGCTAGCAGCCGTATGACCAATCCTTCTCGCGAGCAGTACTTC	CASSRMTNPSREQYF
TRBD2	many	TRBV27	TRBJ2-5	TGTGCCAGCAGCTATGGGGGGGAGGGAGAGACCCAGTACTTC	CASSYGGEGETQYF
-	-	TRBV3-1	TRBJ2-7	TGTGCCAGCAGCCAAGTCCGGGACTCCTACGAGCAGTACTTC	CASSQVRDSYEQYF
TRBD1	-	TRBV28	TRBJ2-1	TGTGCCAGCAGTCCATCAGGGACAGGGTCCTACAATGAGCAGTTCTTC	CASSPSGTGSYNEQFF
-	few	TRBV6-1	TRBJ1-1	TGTGCCAGCATCAACGCCCTGGGCACTGAAGCTTTCTTT	CASINALGTEAFF
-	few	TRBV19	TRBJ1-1	TGTGCCAGTAGTATCGATTACCTGTCTATGAACACTGAAGCTTTCTTT	CASSIDYLSMNTEAFF
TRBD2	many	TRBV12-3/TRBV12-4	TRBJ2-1	TGTGCCAGCAGAGTAGCGGGGAGCTCCTACAATGAGCAGTTCTTC	CASRVAGSSYNEQFF
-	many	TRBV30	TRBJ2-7	TGTGCCTGGAGTGAGGGCTTACAGTACGAGCAGTACTTC	CAWSEGLQYEQYF
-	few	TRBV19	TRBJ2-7	TGTGCCAGTAGCCGTTCGACGGGAGTTGCCTACGAGCAGTACTTC	CASSRSTGVAYEQYF
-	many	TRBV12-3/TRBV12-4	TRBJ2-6	TGTGCCAGCAGCTTTGGGGGCGCTGGGGCCAACGTCCTGACTTTC	CASSFGGAGANVLTF
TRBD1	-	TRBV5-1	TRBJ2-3	TGCGCCAGCAGCCCCGGACAGGGGGCGATTGCAGATACGCAGTATTTT	CASSPGQGAIADTQYF
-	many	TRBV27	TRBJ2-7	TGTGCCAGCAGTTTATTATTGGGGCCAACCTACGAGCAGTACTTC	CASSLLLGPTYEQYF
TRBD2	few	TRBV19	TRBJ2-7	TGTGCCAGTAGTATTACTCTCCTAGCGGGAGTTAACGAGCAGTACTTC	CASSITLLAGVNEQYF
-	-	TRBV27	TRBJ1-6	TGTGCCAGCAGCCGACCCCCAGGGTATTCACCCCTCCACTTT	CASSRPPGYSPLHF
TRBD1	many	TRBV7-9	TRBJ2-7	TGTGCCAGCAGCCGGCCGGGACAGGGGAGAGAGCAGTACTTC	CASSRPGQGREQYF
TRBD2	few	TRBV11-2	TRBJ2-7	TGTGCCAGCAGCTTAGTACCAGGGACTAGCGGGGGAATCTACGAGCAGTACTTC	CASSLVPGTSGGIYEQYF
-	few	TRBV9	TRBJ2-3	TGTGCCAGCAGTCGAGGGATCGGTGGGACAGATACGCAGTATTTT	CASSRGIGGTDTQYF
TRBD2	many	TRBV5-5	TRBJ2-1	TGTGCCAGCAGCGTCCGGTTGTTGTGGGGGGGGAACAATGAGCAGTTCTTC	CASSVRLLWGGNNEQFF
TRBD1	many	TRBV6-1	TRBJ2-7	TGTGCCAGCAGACAGAGGACAGGGCCAGCCTACGAGCAGTACTTC	CASRQRTGPAYEQYF
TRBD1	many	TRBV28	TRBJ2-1	TGTGCCAGCAGTCGACAGGGTATCGCCTACAATGAGCAGTTCTTC	CASSRQGIAYNEQFF
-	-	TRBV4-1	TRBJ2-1	TGCGCCAGCAGCCAAGATCGACTAGTCCCGAATGAGCAGTTCTTC	CASSQDRLVPNEQFF
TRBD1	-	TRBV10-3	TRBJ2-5	TGTGCCATCAGTGCAAACAGGGGCCCCCAAGAGACCCAGTACTTC	CAISANRGPQETQYF